What follows describes a single T cell receptor (beta chain). The antigen is unknown. Germline V lookup: CDR1 MDHEN, CDR2 SYDVKM. J was trimmed by 1 base and V by 4 bases; bases with no gene match: 3. CDR3 length equals 14 residues. The data stem from a study of cytomegalovirus exposure and HLA in healthy donors. General study points: The study designated 150 or so TCR beta chains cytomegalovirus-associated.

Primers: 60 Vbeta forward and 13 Jbeta reverse. Libraries were prepared by immunoSEQ multiplex PCR; TCRdb keeps only in-frame clonotypes and omits some of them. This sample has under 200,000 clones; roughly 80% occur once, and the top ten carry 1.9%. The TCR sequence derives from a human donor in good health. Sequencing used PBMCs. The chain combines TRBV28 with TRBJ1-1; 7 positions match TRBD1. The CDR3 DNA follows: TGTGCCAGCAGTTCCGACAGGGCGAACACTGAAGCTTTCTTT. This sequence encodes CASSSDRANTEAFF.